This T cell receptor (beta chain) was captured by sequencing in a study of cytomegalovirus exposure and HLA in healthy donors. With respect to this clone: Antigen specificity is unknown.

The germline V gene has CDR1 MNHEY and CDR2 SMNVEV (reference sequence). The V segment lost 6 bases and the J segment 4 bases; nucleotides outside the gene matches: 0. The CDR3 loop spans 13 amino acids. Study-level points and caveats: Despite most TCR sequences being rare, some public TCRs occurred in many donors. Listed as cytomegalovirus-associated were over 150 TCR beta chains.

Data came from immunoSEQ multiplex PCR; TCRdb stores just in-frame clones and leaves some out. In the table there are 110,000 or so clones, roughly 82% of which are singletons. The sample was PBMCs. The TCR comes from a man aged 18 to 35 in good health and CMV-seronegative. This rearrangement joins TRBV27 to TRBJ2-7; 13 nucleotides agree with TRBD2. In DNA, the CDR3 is TGTGCCAGCAGACTAGCGGGAGGGTACGAGCAGTACTTC. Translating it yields CASRLAGGYEQYF.